This TCR beta chain was obtained from a study of human T cells and chemical hapten exposure. Study in general: Sensitizing treatment utilized 2% DPC over a roughly 2 cm by roughly 2 cm portion of upper inner arm skin. The patient population, which was mostly female, had alopecia areata, totalis or universalis.

Indicated time point: pre-sensitization, week 0. Treatment here: therapeutic diphenylcyclopropenone sensitization with weekly scalp DPC. Points from the study as a whole: TCRs at a frequency above 1 in 1000 stayed unchanged with DPC sensitization.

The V end was cut by 7 bases, the J end by 2 bases, with 11 bases between. The length of the CDR3 is 13 residues. The V gene's germline CDR1 is SNHLY and CDR2 FYNNEI. This clonotype was counted many times. As yet, its antigen is unknown. The library labeled individual cDNA molecules by adding unique molecular identifiers to them. TCRdb recomputed calls from the RACE reads with MiXCR, one row per CDR3 protein. Of approximately 320,000 distinct CDR3 sequences listed, around 5.5% are singletons. The sequenced sample was whole blood, obtained in connection with sensitization to the hapten diphenylcyclopropenone (DPC). The chain employs TRBV2 and TRBJ1-2; D may be TRBD1 (6 bases). This receptor was obtained from a young woman with alopecia areata. Some clones in this sample may be carry-over from other donors' samples. The CDR3 reads CASTLDRNYGYTF. Here the CDR3 DNA reads TGTGCCAGCACCCTGGACAGAAACTATGGCTACACCTTC.